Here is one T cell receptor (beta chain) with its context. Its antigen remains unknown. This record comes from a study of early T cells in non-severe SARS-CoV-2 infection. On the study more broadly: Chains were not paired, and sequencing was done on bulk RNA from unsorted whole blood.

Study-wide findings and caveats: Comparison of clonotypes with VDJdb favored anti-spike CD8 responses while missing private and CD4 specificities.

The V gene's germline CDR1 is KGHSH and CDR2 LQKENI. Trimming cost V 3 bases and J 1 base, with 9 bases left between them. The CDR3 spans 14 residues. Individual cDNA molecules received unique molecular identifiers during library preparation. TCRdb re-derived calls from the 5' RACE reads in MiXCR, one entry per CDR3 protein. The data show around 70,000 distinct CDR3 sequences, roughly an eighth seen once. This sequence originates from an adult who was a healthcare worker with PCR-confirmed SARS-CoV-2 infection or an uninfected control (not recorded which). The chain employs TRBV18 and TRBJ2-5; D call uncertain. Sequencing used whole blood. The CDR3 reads CASSPVVFQETQYF. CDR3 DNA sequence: TGTGCCAGCTCACCCGTGGTTTTCCAAGAGACCCAGTACTTC.